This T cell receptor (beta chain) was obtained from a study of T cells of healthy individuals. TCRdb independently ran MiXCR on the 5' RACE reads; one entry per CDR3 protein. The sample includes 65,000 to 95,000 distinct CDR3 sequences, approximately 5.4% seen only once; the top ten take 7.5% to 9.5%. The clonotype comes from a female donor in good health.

CDR3 bases: TGTGCCAGCAGTTGGTCGACAGGAACTGAAGCTTTCTTT. Protein product: CASSWSTGTEAFF. The V call is TRBV6-5, the J call TRBJ1-1; possible D gene TRBD1, 6 bases. The V and J ends lost 4 bases and 5 bases respectively, with 11 bases between them. The CDR3 covers 13 residues. CDR1 MNHEY and CDR2 SVGAGI come from the germline V gene.